A selection of T cell receptor beta chains follows, all from one sample in a study of beta chain features in type 1 diabetes. The assay was immunoSEQ multiplex PCR, and TCRdb's table has in-frame clones only and misses some. Of about 280,000 clones in the sample, 14% to 15% were seen once. Material: naive CD4+ T cells from blood. These receptors originate from a man between 18 and 35 years old with type 1 diabetes. Both conserved end residues are trimmed from each CDR3. Not all rows give a size; the values are once, few, many and, for expanded clones, a class.

TRBJ1-4,few,TRBV11-2,ASSLGQGNEKLF
TRBJ2-3,few,TRBV27,ASKGYSDTQY
TRBJ2-4,few,TRBV2,ASTGPLTGNIQY
TRBJ1-1,few,TRBV7-2,ASSLAQGLTEAF
TRBJ2-5,few,TRBV19,ASSSQGYQETQY
TRBJ2-7,few,TRBV19,ASSRGLAYEQY
TRBJ2-7,few,TRBV6-5,ASKAGGGEQY
TRBJ2-7,few,TRBV5-4,ASSPRGLPHYEQY
TRBJ2-3,.,TRBV5-6,ASSLVGAHTQY
TRBJ2-1,.,TRBV5-4,ASSPGLGLGNEQF
TRBJ1-3,.,TRBV18,ASSPQEGSRNTIY
TRBJ2-5,few,TRBV9,ASSVDGGASGQETQY
TRBJ2-5,few,TRBV12-5,ASGLVDPGRGRGETQY
TRBJ2-1,few,TRBV7-9,ASSLVSSGGTEQF
TRBJ2-3,few,TRBV27,ASSFRRGPEY
TRBJ2-1,.,TRBV30,AWSRTGGNEQF
TRBJ1-1,few,TRBV5-6,ASSFFLGGTEAF
TRBJ1-1,few,TRBV30,AWSVRGQGATAF
TRBJ1-1,few,TRBV2,ASSPRGRWDTEAF
TRBJ2-3,.,TRBV9,ASNRGLAGTQY
TRBJ2-5,.,TRBV15,ATSRGGQGARTQY
TRBJ1-1,few,TRBV7-9,ASSLVGAGATGRDTEAF
TRBJ2-3,.,TRBV7-9,ASSFPSDSASTDTQY
TRBJ2-5,.,TRBV19,ATRRSGWYQETQY
TRBJ2-1,.,TRBV5-4,ASSLVRDSYNEQF
TRBJ2-3,few,TRBV25-1,ASSARGPSKY
TRBJ1-2,few,TRBV7-9,ASSLGDTLDYT
TRBJ2-2,.,TRBV19,ASNGQNTGELF
TRBJ2-7,.,TRBV11-2,ASSTDRDSYEQY
TRBJ2-1,few,TRBV5-4,ASSSVTGLFTNEQF
TRBJ2-5,few,TRBV14,ASSLGVSETQY
TRBJ2-7,few,TRBV11-2,ASTRLAGGPEQY
TRBJ2-5,.,TRBV30,AWTSLAAIGETQY
TRBJ1-2,.,TRBV19,ASSFRQGELDYGYT
TRBJ1-4,.,TRBV27,ASSLTQGAQKLF
TRBJ2-5,few,TRBV7-2,ASSLVVRVQETQY
TRBJ2-1,.,TRBV19,ASSPHSGIGGF
TRBJ1-3,.,TRBV7-2,ASSLISFRAGNTIY
TRBJ2-2,.,TRBV7-9,ASSSQGPNTGELF
TRBJ1-2,.,TRBV5-1,ASSFLSRGYYGYT
TRBJ2-1,.,TRBV7-2,ASSFTTGREQF
TRBJ2-5,few,TRBV7-8,ASSVRRSQETQY
TRBJ1-2,.,TRBV30,AWKGDHGYGYT
TRBJ1-1,few,TRBV20-1,SAREEEAF
TRBJ2-5,.,TRBV27,ASSLLAGEVRETQY
TRBJ1-5,.,TRBV30,AWSATGTNQPQH
TRBJ2-7,few,TRBV6-1,ASSVWTGIRREQY
TRBJ2-7,few,TRBV27,ASSLTGVIYEQY
TRBJ2-3,.,TRBV6-5,ASSYGGGPGDTQY
TRBJ2-1,.,TRBV7-2,ASSIPLAGTNEQF
TRBJ2-1,.,TRBV7-7,ASSLTGTGDNEQF
TRBJ2-7,few,TRBV7-2,ASSLGGLKVYEQY
TRBJ2-7,few,TRBV5-1,ASSLERGFYEQY
TRBJ1-1,few,TRBV9,ASSGPGTGGFPEAF